The 7 T cell receptor beta chains in this list originate from one sample, sequenced in a study of STAT5B mutations in CD4+ large granular lymphocyte leukemia. Clones were sequenced by immunoSEQ multiplex PCR, and TCRdb holds only the in-frame ones, with some missing. The table shows tens of thousands of clones, with over 65% occurring only once. Sequenced: CD4+ T cells from blood buffy coats. The receptor set was obtained from a human donor in good health.

The rearrangement joins TRBV7-9 to TRBJ2-3; no firm D call. The CDR3 runs 12 residues. V gave up 3 bases and J gave up 0 bases, with 1 base separating them. Germline V gives CDR1 SEHNR, CDR2 FQNEAQ (reference sequence). CDR3 region: CASSFSTDTQYF. CDR3 in DNA: TGTGCCAGCAGCTTTAGCACAGATACGCAGTATTTT.

V usage is TRBV6-5 and J usage is TRBJ2-5; D tentatively fits TRBD1 or TRBD2 (5 bases each). Germline V CDR1 and CDR2: MNHEY, SVGAGI. V dropped 4 bases and J dropped 5 bases, with 14 bases sitting between them. CDR3 length: 14 amino acids. CDR3 bases: TGTGCCAGCAGTTGGGGACCTTTAGGGGAGACCCAGTACTTC. Its protein is CASSWGPLGETQYF.

The chain carries TRBV28 and TRBJ1-2, with TRBD1 matching 9 bases. Trimming removed 6 bases from V and 8 bases from J; junction bases left unmatched: 7. CDR3 length equals 13 residues. Germline CDR1 MDHEN, CDR2 SYDVKM. The CDR3 sequence is CASRQGADWGYTF. DNA of the CDR3: TGTGCCAGCAGACAGGGGGCGGATTGGGGCTACACCTTC.

This clone appeared a few times. This chain uses TRBV7-6 with TRBJ1-2, with a weak D call TRBD1 (6 bases). Germline V gives CDR1 SGHVS, CDR2 FNYEAQ. This CDR3 region has 15 residues. V lost 4 bases and J 0 bases, leaving 12 bases between the germline ends. The CDR3 DNA sequence: TGTGCCAGCAGCTCAGAGACAGGACCTAACTATGGCTACACCTTC. The encoded protein is CASSSETGPNYGYTF. The full variable domain, completed using reference TRBV7-6 and TRBJ1-2, is GAGVSQSPRYKVTKRGQDVALRCDPISGHVSLYWYRQALGQGPEFLTYFNYEAQQDKSGLPNDRFSAERPEGSISTLTIQRTEQRDSAMYRCASSSETGPNYGYTFGSGTRLTVV.

CDR3 bases: TGTGCCAGCAGCCAAGATATCCGGGACACCTATGGAATCGGCTACACCTTC. As protein: CASSQDIRDTYGIGYTF. The chain links TRBV14 to TRBJ1-2, with TRBD1 as a possible D gene (6 bases). The CDR3 runs to 17 residues. V shed 0 bases and J shed 8 bases, with 22 bases lying between them. From germline, CDR1 is SGHDN and CDR2 FVKESK.

This clone appeared a few times. V usage is TRBV4-1 and J usage is TRBJ2-2, with D perhaps TRBD1 (6 bases). There are 15 residues in the CDR3. Germline assignment: CDR1 MGHRA and CDR2 YSYEKL. Trimming took off 3 bases at V and 7 bases at J, with 15 bases between the two ends. CDR3 loop: CASSHQDRFHGELFF. Here the CDR3 DNA reads TGCGCCAGCAGCCATCAGGACAGATTCCACGGGGAGCTGTTTTTT.

V is TRBV2 and J is TRBJ2-2, with D possibly matching TRBD2 (6 bases). Germline CDR1 is SNHLY and CDR2 is FYNNEI. The germline V and J ends were trimmed by 2 bases and 7 bases, with 11 bases remaining between them. The CDR3 totals 14 residues. The CDR3 nucleotides read TGTGCCAGCAGTGAACGGACTACCCTCGGGGAGCTGTTTTTT. Protein: CASSERTTLGELFF.